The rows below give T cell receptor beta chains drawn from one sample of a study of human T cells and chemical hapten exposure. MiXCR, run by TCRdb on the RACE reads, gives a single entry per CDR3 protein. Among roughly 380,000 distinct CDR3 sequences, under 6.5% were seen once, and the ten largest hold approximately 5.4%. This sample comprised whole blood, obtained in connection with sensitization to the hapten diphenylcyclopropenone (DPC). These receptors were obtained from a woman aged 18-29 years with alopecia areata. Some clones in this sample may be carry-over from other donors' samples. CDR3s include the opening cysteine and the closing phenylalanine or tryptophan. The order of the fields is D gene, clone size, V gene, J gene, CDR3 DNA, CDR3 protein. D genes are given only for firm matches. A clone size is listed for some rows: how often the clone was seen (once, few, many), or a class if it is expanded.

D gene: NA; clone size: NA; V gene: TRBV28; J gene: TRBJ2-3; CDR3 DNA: TGTGCCAGCAGTGCCCCCGGGTCCACAGATACGCAGTATTTT; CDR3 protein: CASSAPGSTDTQYF
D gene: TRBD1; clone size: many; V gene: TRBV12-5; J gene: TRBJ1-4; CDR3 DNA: TGTGCTAGTGGTTTTTCGTACCAGCCTTTCAAAGGACAGGTTAATGAAAAACTGTTTTTT; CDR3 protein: CASGFSYQPFKGQVNEKLFF
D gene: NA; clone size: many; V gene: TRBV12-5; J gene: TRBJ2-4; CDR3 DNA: TGTGCTAGTGGCACAAACATTCAGTACTTC; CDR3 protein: CASGTNIQYF
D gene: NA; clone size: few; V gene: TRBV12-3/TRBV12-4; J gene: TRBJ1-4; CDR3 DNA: TGTGCCAGCAGTTTTTTAGGGGAAAAACTGTTTTTT; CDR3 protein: CASSFLGEKLFF
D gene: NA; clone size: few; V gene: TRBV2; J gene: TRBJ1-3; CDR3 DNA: TGTGCCAGCAGTGGCAGGGGAGATCCTGGAAACACCATATATTTT; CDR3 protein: CASSGRGDPGNTIYF
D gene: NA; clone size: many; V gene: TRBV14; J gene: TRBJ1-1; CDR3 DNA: TGTGCCAGCGGTTTAGATATCTTGAACACTGAAGCTTTCTTT; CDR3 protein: CASGLDILNTEAFF
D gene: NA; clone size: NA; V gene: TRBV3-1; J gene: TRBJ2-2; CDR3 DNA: TGTGCCAGCAGCCAAGGCGGCCCCCCGAACACCGGGGAGCTGTTTTTT; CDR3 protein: CASSQGGPPNTGELFF
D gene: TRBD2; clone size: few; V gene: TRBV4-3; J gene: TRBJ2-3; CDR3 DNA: TGCGCCAGCAGCCAAGATCGGACTAGCGGGGGTAGCACAGATACGCAGTATTTT; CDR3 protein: CASSQDRTSGGSTDTQYF
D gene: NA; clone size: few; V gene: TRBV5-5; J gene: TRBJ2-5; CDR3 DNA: TGTGCCAGCACCTCCTGGTCGGGACCGGGGACCCAGTACTTC; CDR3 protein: CASTSWSGPGTQYF
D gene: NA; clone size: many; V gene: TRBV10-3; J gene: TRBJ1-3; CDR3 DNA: TGTGCCATCAGCCATACCGGGACACCCTCTGGAAACACCATATATTTT; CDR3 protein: CAISHTGTPSGNTIYF
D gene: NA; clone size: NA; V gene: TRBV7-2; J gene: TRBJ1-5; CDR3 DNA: TGTGCCAGCAGCTTAGGAGGGTATTGGGGCGATCAGCCCCAGCATTTT; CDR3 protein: CASSLGGYWGDQPQHF